The 16 T cell receptor gamma chains reported below all come from one sample, sequenced in a study of gamma-delta chains in newborns, infants, children. TCRdb redid the clone calls on the reads with CATT. The profile shows about 670 gamma-chain clones, approximately 1.5% of them singletons. Specimen: blood. The receptors shown here come from a child who was a newborn, infant or young child, either healthy, febrile or measles-vaccinated (not recorded which).

This clone appeared a few times. A much larger clone sits a single nucleotide away, making a read error possible. The J gene is TRGJP, the V gene TRGV9. CDR1 GITISATS and CDR2 ISYDGTV come from the germline V gene (reference sequence). The CDR3 sequence is 17 residues long. The CDR3 nucleotides are TGTGCCTTGTGGGAGGTGCGCGGGAAGTTGGGCAAAAAAGTCAAGGTATTT. This translates into CALWEVRGKLGKKVKVF.

This clone appeared a few times. A much larger clone differs by one base, so this may be a read error. The chain couples TRGV2 to TRGJ1 or TRGJ2. Germline CDR1 reads EGSNGY; CDR2 reads YDSYNSKV. This CDR3 has 11 residues. CDR3: CAAWDPYKKLF. CDR3 coding DNA: TGTGCCGCCTGGGACCCTTATAAGAAACTCTTT.

A word on this clone: This may come from a read error, since a much larger clone is one base off. The chain combines TRGV5 with TRGJ1 or TRGJ2. CDR1 is VINAFY and CDR2 is YDVSNSKD in the germline V gene. The CDR3 has 12 amino acids. With 1 base clipped from V and 6 bases from J, the junction kept 3 bases outside the gene matches. This CDR3 reads CATWDRPYKKLF. The CDR3 DNA reads as TGTGCCACCTGGGACAGACCTTATAAGAAACTCTTT.

This clone is termed large. In the same sample, other DNA sequences code for this CDR3. The V gene is TRGV4, the J gene TRGJP2. The V gene end was trimmed by 1 base and the J gene end by 3 bases; junction bases not matched to a gene: 14. This CDR3 has 18 amino acids. Germline CDR1 is EGSTGY and CDR2 is YDSYTSSV. CDR3 region: CATWDGPCGGGSDWIKTF. DNA for the CDR3: TGTGCCACCTGGGATGGCCCATGCGGAGGGGGTAGTGATTGGATCAAGACGTTT.

Note on this clone: A far larger clone is just one base off, so this is likely a read error. The chain combines TRGV4 with TRGJP1. The CDR3 extends over 13 amino acids. The trim removed 3 bases at V and 4 bases at J, leaving 2 bases unmatched. Germline values: CDR1 EGSTGY, CDR2 YDSYTSSV. For the CDR3, the DNA is TGTGCCACCTGGGATAACACTGGTTGGTTCAAGATATTT. This encodes CATWDNTGWFKIF.

By sample share, this clone is large. This chain joins TRGV9 and TRGJP. V lost 0 bases, J lost 8 bases, and 7 bases stayed unmatched. The CDR3 covers 17 residues. Germline CDR1 is GITISATS and CDR2 is ISYDGTV (reference sequence). The CDR3 loop reads CALWEVRGKLGKKIKVF. The CDR3 nucleotides are TGTGCCTTGTGGGAGGTGCGCGGGAAGTTGGGCAAAAAAATCAAGGTATTT.

Concerning this clone: With a much larger clone just one base away, this may be a read error. The chain carries TRGV4 and TRGJ1 or TRGJ2. This CDR3 has 12 residues. Germline CDR1 EGSTGY, CDR2 YDSYTSSV. Here the CDR3 reads CASWDLYYKKLF. For the CDR3, the DNA is TGTGCCAGCTGGGACCTTTATTATAAGAAACTCTTT.

To note about this clone: One base away lies a much larger clone, so this may be a sequencing read error. Other DNA sequences from this sample encode an identical CDR3 as well. This chain uses TRGV3 with TRGJP2. Germline CDR1 VTNTFY, CDR2 YDVSTARD (reference sequence). This CDR3 region has 15 residues. CDR3 sequence (DNA): TGCGCCACCTGGGACAGGAAGGGTAGTGATTGGATCAAGACGTTT. As protein: CATWDRKGSDWIKTF.

This clone is classed as large. At the DNA level, this CDR3 is encoded by other sequences in the same sample as well. The chain links TRGV3 to TRGJ1 or TRGJ2. Losses at the gene ends were 1 base for V and 0 bases for J; bases not matched to a gene: 3. Germline V gene data show CDR1 as VTNTFY and CDR2 as YDVSTARD (reference sequence). The CDR3 consists of 14 residues. The CDR3 here is CATWDRRNYYKKLF. The CDR3 bases are TGTGCCACCTGGGACAGACGGAATTATTATAAGAAACTCTTT.

In its sample, this clone was seen a few times. A much larger clone differs from this one at a single base, so this may be a read error. The chain links TRGV9 to TRGJ1 or TRGJ2. CDR3 length: 14 amino acids. The germline V gene has CDR1 GITISATS and CDR2 ISYDGTV (reference sequence). The CDR3 DNA reads as TGTGCCTTGTGGGAGGTCCATTTCCATTATGAGAAACTCTTT. Residues: CALWEVHFHYEKLF.

This clone occurred a few times. This likely reflects a read error, since a far larger clone is one base away. Within the sample, other DNA sequences also encode this same CDR3. The V call is TRGV9, the J call TRGJP. In germline, CDR1 is GITISATS, CDR2 ISYDGTV (reference sequence). CDR3 length: 16 residues. In DNA, the CDR3 is TGTGCCTTGTGGGAGACGCAAGAGCTGGGCAAAAAAATCAAGGTATTT. It specifies CALWETQELGKKIKVF.

About this clone itself: A single base is all that separates this from a far larger clone, so a read error is likely. The same CDR3 is also encoded by other DNA sequences in this sample. The gene calls are TRGV4 and TRGJ1 or TRGJ2. Germline CDR1 EGSTGY, CDR2 YDSYTSSV. The CDR3 is made up of 12 amino acids. CDR3 nucleotide sequence: TGCGCCACCTGGTTGAATTATTATAAGAAACTCTTT. It specifies CATWLNYYKKLF.

This clone was observed a handful of times. Since a far larger clone is one base different, this is likely a read error. The DNA of the CDR3 is TGTGCCACCCGGGACAGGCCGAATTATTATAAGAAACTCTTT. It is translated as CATRDRPNYYKKLF. The V call is TRGV3, the J call TRGJ1 or TRGJ2. This CDR3 region has 14 residues. In germline, CDR1 is VTNTFY, CDR2 YDVSTARD (reference sequence).

This clone showed up just a few times. This sequence is one base from a far larger clone and is likely a read error. The chain links TRGV4 to TRGJ1 or TRGJ2. Losses at the gene ends were 2 bases for V and 5 bases for J; bases not matched to a gene: 0. CDR1 EGSTGY and CDR2 YDSYTSSV come from the germline V gene. The CDR3 is made up of 11 amino acids. CDR3 nucleotide sequence: TGTGCCACCTGGGATGATTATAAGAAACTCTTT. Encoded protein: CATWDDYKKLF.

This clone was found a few times. A far bigger clonotype differs at one base, so this is likely a read error. The V call is TRGV9, the J call TRGJP1. Germline CDR1 and CDR2: GITISATS and ISYDGTV (reference sequence). The CDR3 runs to 14 residues. The CDR3 bases are TGTGCCTTGGGGGAGGCCGAGAGGGGTTGGTTCAAGATATTT. Residues: CALGEAERGWFKIF.

Turning to this clone: A much larger clone sits a single nucleotide away, making a read error possible. The chain uses TRGV5 and TRGJ1 or TRGJ2. CDR1 and CDR2 from the germline V gene are VINAFY and YDVSNSKD. The CDR3 consists of 17 residues. CDR3 amino acids: CATWDRPSRTTYYRKLF. The DNA for the CDR3 is TGTGCCACCTGGGACAGGCCTTCGCGAACAACTTATTATAGGAAACTCTTT.